This is a list of T cell receptor beta chains from one sample in a study of identical twins. TCRdb re-analysed the 5' RACE reads in MiXCR, keeping a single row per CDR3 protein. The sample holds some 600,000 distinct CDR3 sequences, under 8.5% seen once. These data are also associated with another study on yellow fever vaccine responses in identical twins.

Sequencing was done on a sample of PBMCs. These receptors were collected from a woman in her late teens or twenties in good health. The conserved cysteine and the conserved F or W are not part of the CDR3 here. The order of the fields is J gene, V gene, CDR3 protein.

TRBJ2-7 | TRBV2 | ASSEGFSYEQY
TRBJ1-2 | TRBV12-3/TRBV12-4 | ASSRMSGGSYGYT
TRBJ2-1 | TRBV7-2 | ASSRERTGGGEQF
TRBJ1-2 | TRBV10-3 | AIRGYGYT
TRBJ2-3 | TRBV12-3/TRBV12-4 | ASSLASGRSIDTQY
TRBJ1-1 | TRBV4-2 | ASSQKTVDSTEAF
TRBJ2-7 | TRBV7-6 | ASSLAAGLAGTEQY
TRBJ2-1 | TRBV7-9 | ASSLDTYSYNEQF
TRBJ2-6 | TRBV5-1 | ASSLDPDGANVLT
TRBJ2-5 | TRBV29-1 | SVGGLAGGPGETQY
TRBJ2-1 | TRBV4-1 | ASSQVPDRVYNEQF
TRBJ2-6 | TRBV2 | ASSRSKAGANVLT
TRBJ2-5 | TRBV7-9 | ASSLSSGDRETQY
TRBJ1-1 | TRBV20-1 | SARVRGLKTEAF
TRBJ1-5 | TRBV12-3/TRBV12-4 | ASSPTGGQPQH
TRBJ2-1 | TRBV21-1 | ASRAQKGPSYNEQF
TRBJ1-3 | TRBV12-3/TRBV12-4 | ASSAIRNTIY
TRBJ2-7 | TRBV27 | ASSFREVGYEQY
TRBJ2-1 | TRBV19 | ASSSISGIAYNEQF
TRBJ2-7 | TRBV5-1 | ASSGGQGPYEQY
TRBJ2-1 | TRBV12-3/TRBV12-4 | ASSSNRGFSYNEQF
TRBJ2-3 | TRBV5-1 | ASSLGRAEDTQY
TRBJ1-6 | TRBV20-1 | SARGIGTGLSPLH
TRBJ2-4 | TRBV20-1 | SARTTLAKNIQY
TRBJ2-3 | TRBV29-1 | SVEGGGTDPNTQY
TRBJ1-5 | TRBV2 | ASSDDLNQPQH
TRBJ2-1 | TRBV11-2 | ASRSIAGGPDNEQF
TRBJ1-4 | TRBV2 | ASSEGLSMELF
TRBJ2-5 | TRBV12-3/TRBV12-4 | ASSTGDQETQY
TRBJ2-7 | TRBV5-6 | ASSLGLAGGRHEQY
TRBJ2-1 | TRBV12-3/TRBV12-4 | ASSYLAGLYNEQF
TRBJ1-1 | TRBV7-9 | ASSGKDSLRPNTEAF
TRBJ2-7 | TRBV28 | ATQGPAYEQY
TRBJ2-7 | TRBV3-1 | ASSPEDRDYEQY
TRBJ1-5 | TRBV6-5 | ASSYGGTNQPQH
TRBJ2-1 | TRBV10-2 | ASSESASFPGGEQF
TRBJ2-1 | TRBV24-1 | AIEDGSYNEQF
TRBJ2-5 | TRBV12-3/TRBV12-4 | ASSLVTGGRETQY
TRBJ1-3 | TRBV20-1 | SARQGSGNTIY
TRBJ2-3 | TRBV12-3/TRBV12-4 | ASSPGLAESTDTQY
TRBJ2-7 | TRBV20-1 | SASPRAYEQY